These T cell receptor beta chains were read from a single sample in a study of cytomegalovirus exposure and HLA in healthy donors. This table comes from immunoSEQ multiplex PCR, and its TCRdb copy is limited to in-frame clones, with some not included. The sample lists around 70,000 clones, around 80% occurring once. Specimen: PBMCs. The source is a girl between 5 and 17 years old in good health and CMV-seropositive. Both conserved end residues are part of each CDR3. D genes are given only for firm matches. A clone size is listed for some rows: how often the clone was seen (once, few, many), or a class if it is expanded.

d_call	j_call	clone_size	v_call	cdr3_nt	cdr3_aa
TRBD2	TRBJ2-2	-	TRBV19	TGTGCCAGTAGTCAACCTAGCGGCGCGAACACCGGGGAGCTGTTTTTT	CASSQPSGANTGELFF
TRBD1	TRBJ1-1	-	TRBV5-4	TGTGCCAGCAGACACGGACAGGGGGGATCTGAAGCTTTCTTT	CASRHGQGGSEAFF
TRBD1	TRBJ2-6	-	TRBV15	TGTGCCACCAGCCCGCAATACAGGGGCTCGGGGGCCAACGTCCTGACTTTC	CATSPQYRGSGANVLTF
TRBD2	TRBJ2-3	-	TRBV5-1	TGCGCCAGCAGCTTGTTCGCGGGAGAGTCAGATACGCAGTATTTT	CASSLFAGESDTQYF
-	TRBJ2-3	few	TRBV6-1	TGTGCCAGCATCTCTAAGCGGGCCACCACAGATACGCAGTATTTT	CASISKRATTDTQYF
TRBD1	TRBJ1-2	-	TRBV4-1	TGCGCCAGCAGCCAAGATATGGGACAGGGTTTTGATGGCTACACCTTC	CASSQDMGQGFDGYTF
TRBD1	TRBJ1-2	-	TRBV5-1	TGCGCCAGCAGGCAAGGGACAGGGCATGGCTACACCTTC	CASRQGTGHGYTF
-	TRBJ1-1	-	TRBV30	TGTGCCTGGGATCGGGGTCTGGGCACTGAAGCTTTCTTT	CAWDRGLGTEAFF
-	TRBJ1-3	-	TRBV28	TGTGCCAGCAGTTATCAGGGATCTGGAAACACCATATATTTT	CASSYQGSGNTIYF
-	TRBJ2-1	-	TRBV10-3	TGTGCCATCAGAGCAAACAATGAGCAGTTCTTC	CAIRANNEQFF
TRBD1	TRBJ1-2	few	TRBV7-9	TGTGCCAGCAGCTTACAGGGGGCTGATGGCTACACCTTC	CASSLQGADGYTF
TRBD1	TRBJ2-3	-	TRBV19	TGTGCCAGTAGTACTAGACAGGGCGCAGATACGCAGTATTTT	CASSTRQGADTQYF
-	TRBJ2-3	-	TRBV10-3	TGTGCCATCAGTGAGCTCACAGATACGCAGTATTTT	CAISELTDTQYF
-	TRBJ1-1	-	TRBV29-1	TGCAGCGGGAACAGGGACACTGAAGCTTTCTTT	CSGNRDTEAFF
TRBD1	TRBJ2-7	few	TRBV28	TGTGCCAGCAGTTGGACAGGGGGCTCCTACGAGCAGTACTTC	CASSWTGGSYEQYF
-	TRBJ1-3	-	TRBV7-2	TGTGCCAGCAGCGCCCTAGGCAGAATCTCTGGAAACACCATATATTTT	CASSALGRISGNTIYF
TRBD1	TRBJ2-3	-	TRBV2	TGTGCCAGCGTTACCGGGACAGGGTATGCAGATACGCAGTATTTT	CASVTGTGYADTQYF
-	TRBJ2-1	-	TRBV4-1	TGCGCCAGCAGCCAAGATTTGAGTATCAATGAGCAGTTCTTC	CASSQDLSINEQFF
-	TRBJ2-7	once	TRBV6-5	TGTGCCAGCAGTTACTCCTTAGACACATACGAGCAGTACTTC	CASSYSLDTYEQYF
-	TRBJ2-7	-	TRBV6-5	TGTGCCAGCAGTTATAGACATATATCTAGCCCCGACGAGCAGTACTTC	CASSYRHISSPDEQYF
-	TRBJ1-3	-	TRBV4-1	TGCGCCAGCAGCCAAGCTCAAACCAGGAGGGACACCATATATTTT	CASSQAQTRRDTIYF
-	TRBJ1-2	-	TRBV6-6	TGTGCCAGCAGACAATCAGGTGGGGGCGCCTATGGCTACACCTTC	CASRQSGGGAYGYTF
-	TRBJ2-7	-	TRBV6-1	TGTGCCAGCAGTGCCGACAGGGAGGCCTACGAGCAGTACTTC	CASSADREAYEQYF
-	TRBJ1-1	-	TRBV28	TGTGCCAGCAGTTTAGGCACCAAAGAATACGCTTTCTTT	CASSLGTKEYAFF
TRBD1	TRBJ1-4	-	TRBV7-2	TGTGCCAGCAGCTTTTCTGCCCGGGACAGCAGGGAAAAACTGTTTTTT	CASSFSARDSREKLFF
-	TRBJ2-1	-	TRBV18	TGTGCCAGCTCCCCTCCACTAGATCGCGATGAGCAGTTCTTC	CASSPPLDRDEQFF
-	TRBJ1-6	-	TRBV5-5	TGTGCCAGCAGCCGGGGGGTTTCACCCCTCCACTTT	CASSRGVSPLHF
-	TRBJ2-5	-	TRBV7-7	TGTGCTAGCAGCTTAGACCGCGGGCCGCAAGAGACCCAGTACTTC	CASSLDRGPQETQYF